Presented here are 24 T cell receptor beta chains from one specimen sequenced in a study of CD8 T cells in ankylosing spondylitis (dated by TCRdb to 2015 to 2018). Library creation used 5' RACE. The data were produced on an Illumina HiSeq 2500. TCRdb passed the public sequencing reads through fastp at Q25 and MiXCR, retaining productive beta sequences. Every entry covers one CDR3 protein and lists the most common genes and DNA from its rows. This sample holds over 150,000 distinct CDR3 sequences; 15% to 20% were observed only once. The ten largest make up roughly 4.5% of the sample. Sequenced sample: blood, either unsorted or a sorted T cell fraction (not recorded which). The source is a male donor aged 10-29 years with ankylosing spondylitis or in good health (not recorded which). Donor details come from another sample of the same person, matched by shared clones.

V and J are TRBV14 and TRBJ2-1; 7 bases align to TRBD1. CDR3 length: 14 amino acids. CDR1 is SGHDN and CDR2 is FVKESK in the germline V gene. J gave up 4 bases and V 2 bases, and 2 bases lay outside the gene matches. This CDR3 is CASSQRQGYNEQFF. CDR3 in DNA: TGTGCCAGCAGCCAAAGACAGGGTTACAATGAGCAGTTCTTC. Supplemented by reference TRBV14 and TRBJ2-1, the full variable domain reads EAGVTQFPSHSVIEKGQTVTLRCDPISGHDNLYWYRRVMGKEIKFLLHFVKESKQDESGMPNNRFLAERTGGTYSTLKVQPAELEDSGVYFCASSQRQGYNEQFFGPGTRLTVL.

This clonotype was seen repeatedly, ten times or more. CDR3 nucleotides: TGTGCCAGCAGCCAAGACACGGAGACCCAGTACTTC. This codes for CASSQDTETQYF. The V and J genes are TRBV3-1 and TRBJ2-5, with unresolved D. The V gene's germline CDR1 is LGHDT and CDR2 YNNKEL (reference sequence). The V and J ends lost 0 bases and 5 bases respectively, with 4 bases between them. This CDR3 spans 12 amino acids.

In this sample, this clonotype turned up many times. The chain links TRBV20-1 to TRBJ2-5; the D gene is possibly TRBD2 (7 bases). The CDR3 contains 17 residues. The germline CDR1 and CDR2 sequences are DFQATT and SNEGSKA (reference sequence). Trimming took 3 bases from V and 5 from J, leaving 25 bases between them. The CDR3 coding sequence is TGCAGTGCTAGCGGATCACGAGGGGGGAGGGCCGCCGAGACCCAGTACTTC. This encodes CSASGSRGGRAAETQYF.

This clonotype showed up many times. J is TRBJ1-3 and V is TRBV11-2, with a tentative D call TRBD1 (6 bases). This CDR3 comprises 15 residues. The V end was cut by 3 bases, the J end by 2 bases, with 11 bases between. The germline V gene encodes CDR1 SGHAT and CDR2 FQNNGV. The CDR3 DNA reads as TGTGCCAGCAGCTTTACGGGACAAACTGGAAACACCATATATTTT. Translated: CASSFTGQTGNTIYF.

This clonotype was seen many times. The V and J genes are TRBV4-2 and TRBJ1-2, with D maybe TRBD1 (6 bases). V lost 0 bases, J lost 7 bases, and 12 bases lay in between. Germline V gene data show CDR1 as LGHNA and CDR2 as YNFKEQ. There are 14 residues in the CDR3. The CDR3 region has the DNA TGTGCCAGCAGCCAAGATGGGGGCCTGGGTGGCTACACCTTC. This translates into CASSQDGGLGGYTF.

V usage is TRBV10-2 and J usage is TRBJ1-2; no reliable D call. In germline, CDR1 is WSHSY, CDR2 SAAADI. The ends were cut back, 4 bases at V and 8 bases at J, with 11 bases in the middle. The CDR3 is 12 amino acids. CDR3 residues: CASSGGFDGYTF. In DNA form, the CDR3 reads TGCGCCAGCAGTGGGGGTTTTGACGGCTACACCTTC.

This clonotype has at least ten counts. This chain links TRBV7-9 with TRBJ2-7; 8 positions agree with TRBD2. Per the germline V gene, CDR1 is SEHNR and CDR2 is FQNEAQ (reference sequence). The CDR3 covers 13 residues. The V gene end was trimmed by 5 bases and the J gene end by 5 bases; junction bases not matched to a gene: 5. In DNA form, the CDR3 reads TGTGCCAGCAGCCCCGGACTAGCCCACGAGCAGTACGTC. This codes for CASSPGLAHEQYV.

V and J are TRBV29-1 and TRBJ1-1, with a weak D call TRBD1 (6 bases). CDR1 SQVTM and CDR2 ANQGSEA come from the germline V gene. The CDR3 contains 13 residues. Deletions cut 3 bases from V and 1 base from J, with 9 bases between. CDR3 region: CSVDTGANTEAFF. The CDR3 DNA reads as TGCAGCGTTGATACGGGGGCGAACACTGAAGCTTTCTTT.

This chain uses TRBV7-2 with TRBJ2-2; D may be TRBD2 (6 bases). CDR1 and CDR2 from the germline V gene are SGHTA and FQGNSA. Trimming removed 5 bases from V and 7 bases from J, with 17 bases in between. This CDR3 spans 15 amino acids. The chain's CDR3 is CASSEDGTPGGELFF. CDR3 DNA sequence: TGTGCCAGCAGCGAAGACGGGACTCCCGGCGGGGAGCTGTTTTTT.

The sample holds many counts of this clonotype. The J gene is TRBJ2-3, the V gene TRBV20-1; D is unresolved. Germline V gene lookup returns CDR1 DFQATT and CDR2 SNEGSKA (reference sequence). This CDR3 comprises 13 residues. Trimming removed 4 bases from V and 1 base from J, with 9 bases in between. The CDR3 loop is CSATSLGTDTQYF. CDR3 bases: TGCAGTGCTACCAGCCTTGGCACAGATACGCAGTATTTT.

This clonotype showed up many times. CDR3 nucleotide sequence: TGCAGCGTCGGCCGGGGAAAGGAGACCCAGTACTTC. It yields the protein CSVGRGKETQYF. The chain uses TRBV29-1 and TRBJ2-5, with D possibly being TRBD2 (5 bases). V was shortened by 6 bases and J by 5 bases, with 13 bases between the two germline ends. The germline V gene encodes CDR1 SQVTM and CDR2 ANQGSEA. This CDR3 has 12 amino acids.

The V call is TRBV9, the J call TRBJ2-7; the D is unclear. The CDR3 totals 14 residues. V was trimmed by 0 bases and J by 0 bases, leaving 7 bases between them. Germline-derived CDR1 and CDR2 are SGDLS and YYNGEE. This CDR3 reads CASSVEGSSYEQYF. In nucleotides, the CDR3 is TGTGCCAGCAGCGTAGAAGGCAGCTCCTACGAGCAGTACTTC.

This clonotype showed up many times. The genes are TRBV5-1 and TRBJ2-7; tentative D call: TRBD2 (5 bases). The length of the CDR3 is 13 residues. Germline V gene sequence: CDR1 SGHRS, CDR2 YFSETQ. Deletions cut 8 bases from V and 5 bases from J, with 17 bases between. For the CDR3, the DNA is TGCGCCAGTGCGGGCATAGGGATGGACGAGCAGTACTTC. Protein: CASAGIGMDEQYF.

This clonotype has ten or more counts. The rearrangement links TRBV6-6 to TRBJ2-3; 9 bases align to TRBD2. V lost 4 bases, J lost 4 bases, and 6 bases stayed unmatched. The V gene's germline CDR1 is MNHNY and CDR2 SVGAGI (reference sequence). The CDR3 has 15 amino acids. This CDR3 reads CASSSGTSTADTQYF. The DNA of the CDR3 is TGTGCCAGCAGTTCCGGGACTAGCACGGCAGATACGCAGTATTTT.

The gene calls are TRBV7-2 and TRBJ2-7; 7 positions match TRBD2. V was clipped by 1 base and J by 6 bases; unmatched bases: 6. The CDR3 loop spans 14 amino acids. The germline V gene has CDR1 SGHTA and CDR2 FQGNSA. CDR3 loop: CASSLVGEGGEQYF. The CDR3 nucleotides read TGTGCCAGCAGCTTAGTAGGGGAGGGTGGCGAGCAGTACTTC.

There are many counts of this clonotype. This chain connects TRBV12-3 or TRBV12-4 to TRBJ1-1; D uncertain. V lost 1 base, J lost 7 bases, and 4 bases lay in between. This CDR3 spans 11 amino acids. CDR3: CASSLVGEAFF. The CDR3 DNA sequence: TGTGCCAGCAGTTTAGTGGGTGAAGCTTTCTTT.

This clonotype was detected ten times or more. The J gene is TRBJ2-7, the V gene TRBV5-1; D is unclear. This CDR3 comprises 13 residues. Trimming took off 0 bases at V and 1 base at J, with 5 bases between the two ends. CDR1 SGHRS and CDR2 YFSETQ come from the germline V gene. The CDR3 loop is CASSLDTSYEQYV. The CDR3 coding sequence is TGCGCCAGCAGCTTGGACACTTCCTACGAGCAGTACGTC.

This clonotype was detected ten times or more. CDR3 sequence reads: CASKVTSNQPQHF. In DNA form, the CDR3 reads TGTGCCAGTAAGGTTACCAGCAATCAGCCCCAGCATTTT. V is TRBV19 and J is TRBJ1-5; D unclear. Germline CDR1 LNHDA, CDR2 SQIVND (reference sequence). The CDR3 consists of 13 residues. V lost 7 bases and J lost 1, with 8 bases in between. The variable domain in full, with the rest retrieved from reference TRBV19 and TRBJ1-5, is DGGITQSPKYLFRKEGQNVTLSCEQNLNHDAMYWYRQDPGQGLRLIYYSQIVNDFQKGDIAEGYSVSREKKESFPLTVTSAQKNPTAFYLCASKVTSNQPQHFGDGTRLSIL.

In this sample, this clonotype turned up many times. The chain combines TRBV5-5 with TRBJ2-7; 7 bases agree with TRBD1. Germline lookup yields CDR1 SGHKS and CDR2 YYEKEE (reference sequence). The CDR3 runs 16 residues. J lost 0 bases, V lost 1 base, and 7 bases had no gene match. Here the CDR3 reads CASSLTAGTVSYEQYF. The CDR3 nucleotides read TGTGCCAGCAGCTTGACGGCCGGGACAGTCTCCTACGAGCAGTACTTC.

The chain couples TRBV29-1 to TRBJ2-3, with a tentative D call TRBD2 (6 bases). V gave up 0 bases and J gave up 10 bases, with 14 bases separating them. The germline V gene encodes CDR1 SQVTM and CDR2 ANQGSEA. This CDR3 spans 13 amino acids. DNA of the CDR3: TGCAGCGTTGAAGATGGATCCGGGACTCCGCAGTATTTT. It translates to CSVEDGSGTPQYF.

The table lists this clonotype with many counts. The V gene is TRBV5-6, the J gene TRBJ1-2; tentative D call: TRBD1 (6 bases). The CDR3 totals 13 residues. Germline CDR1 SGHDT, CDR2 YYEEEE. V lost 2 bases and J lost 8, with 13 bases in between. This CDR3 is CASSLQGSEGYTF. CDR3 bases: TGTGCCAGCAGCTTACAGGGATCGGAAGGCTACACCTTC.

DNA of the CDR3: TGTGCCAGCAGTCGAGACAGGGGTCACGGCTACACCTTC. Residues: CASSRDRGHGYTF. This chain joins TRBV5-4 and TRBJ1-2; 8 bases fit TRBD1. This CDR3 has 13 amino acids. CDR1 and CDR2 from the germline V gene are SGHNT and YYREEE (reference sequence). V was clipped by 5 bases and J by 8 bases; unmatched bases: 8.

In this sample, this clonotype turned up many times. The genes are TRBV30 and TRBJ2-3; D remains ambiguous. Germline V gene sequence: CDR1 GTSNPN, CDR2 SVGIG (reference sequence). The CDR3 runs to 13 residues. With 2 bases removed from V and 1 base from J, the gap between germline ends came to 7 bases. The CDR3, as DNA: TGTGCCTGGAGTATTAAGGGCACAGATACGCAGTATTTT. It encodes CAWSIKGTDTQYF. Variable domain in full (rest from reference TRBV30 and TRBJ2-3): SQTIHQWPATLVQPVGSPLSLECTVEGTSNPNLYWYRQAAGRGLQLLFYSVGIGQISSEVPQNLSASRPQDRQFILSSKKLLLSDSGFYLCAWSIKGTDTQYFGPGTRLTVL.

This clonotype occurred many times. This chain connects TRBV4-1 to TRBJ2-1; D possibly corresponds to TRBD2 (6 bases). CDR3 length equals 12 residues. CDR1 and CDR2 from the germline V gene are MGHRA and YSYEKL. V dropped 3 bases and J dropped 9 bases, with 9 bases sitting between them. DNA of the CDR3: TGCGCCAGCAGCCATTCCGGGGGTGAGCAGTTCTTC. Translated, it gives CASSHSGGEQFF.